This T cell receptor (beta chain) was sequenced during a study of T cells in Graves' hyperthyroidism and ophthalmopathy. Deletions cut 3 bases from V and 9 bases from J, with 18 bases between. The CDR3 consists of 14 residues. CDR1 is MDHEN and CDR2 is SYDVKM in the germline V gene. RNA transcripts yielded amplified TCR beta CDR3 regions. HTBI primers were employed in a first-round RT-PCR of the TCR CDR3. TCRdb passed the multiplex PCR reads through MiXCR, listing each CDR3 protein once. The repertoire includes hundreds of thousands of distinct CDR3 sequences, roughly 20% of them detected once, and about 60% sits in the top ten. General study results and limits: Stable hyperthyroidism was told apart from ophthalmopathy by a model built on 13 V-J features.

This clonotype has at least ten counts. The antigen is undetermined. Ophthalmopathy cases scored 3 or more on the Clinical Activity Score and 4 or more on NOSPECS grade, with duration below 3 months. Exclusion of patients followed from uncontrolled infection, other autoimmune disease, pregnancy or lactation. The PBMCs had their origin in about 9.7 ml of fresh peripheral blood. The sequence came from a man in his thirties or forties with Graves' ophthalmopathy. The chain employs TRBV28 and TRBJ2-7, with D uncertain. Source material: blood. CDR3 sequence reads: CASSFAADLRGQYF. The CDR3 DNA reads TGTGCCAGCAGTTTCGCGGCGGACCTACGAGGGCAGTACTTC.